This TCR beta chain is drawn from a study of T cells in Graves' hyperthyroidism and ophthalmopathy. Across the study: Peripheral blood was taken when the disease was first diagnosed, before any treatment began.

There are a few counts of this clonotype. Looked up from germline, CDR1 is MNHNS and CDR2 is SASEGT. The CDR3 has 13 amino acids. Trimming took 6 bases from V and 5 from J; bases not matched to a gene: 5. RNA transcripts were the template for amplifying TCR beta CDR3 regions. HTBI primers drove first-round RT-PCR of the TCR CDR3. TCRdb itself ran the multiplex PCR reads through MiXCR, one entry per CDR3 protein. Of about 600,000 distinct CDR3 sequences listed, approximately 15% were seen once; the top ten hold less than 3.5%. Individuals with ophthalmopathy presented a Clinical Activity Score of at least 3, a NOSPECS grade of at least 4 and a duration under 3 months. PBMCs were collected from an approximately 9.3 ml volume of fresh peripheral blood.

Sequencing was performed on blood. The chain has TRBV6-1 and TRBJ1-2; TRBD1 agrees at 8 bases. The sequence was obtained from a woman aged 40 to 50 with Graves' ophthalmopathy. CDR3 bases: TGTGCCAGCAGGACCACAGGGGGGTATGGCTACACCTTC. It is translated as CASRTTGGYGYTF.